This T cell receptor beta chain was found in a study of blood T cell repertoires in COVID-19. The repertoire was sequenced with immunoSEQ multiplex PCR; TCRdb's copy has only in-frame clones and lacks some. The sample includes over 90,000 clones, 87% of them seen just once. This clone was seen only a few times. Trimming pared 6 bases from V and 8 bases from J, leaving 22 bases between. CDR1 and CDR2 from the germline V gene are MDHEN and SYDVKM. This CDR3 contains 15 residues. Sequencing input: peripheral blood. The source is a man in his forties or fifties in a cohort sampled during active COVID-19. The V and J genes are TRBV28 and TRBJ1-2; TRBD1 is a possible D gene (6 bases). The CDR3, as DNA: TGTGCCAGCAGGCTGACAGGTCTAAACCCTGGAGGCTACACCTTC. Translation: CASRLTGLNPGGYTF.